The next 15 T cell receptor beta chains were all read from a single sample in a study of Ad26.COV2.S vaccination and SARS-CoV-2 variants. Profiling relied on immunoSEQ multiplex PCR, and the TCRdb table lists in-frame clones only, not all of them. The table includes about 400,000 clones, more than 85% detected once. Treatment indicated: approximately 18 received Ad26.COV2.S at low or high dose, single or two shots; about 5 received placebo; per-sample allocation not given. Sample collection was performed on day 63 after the first vaccine or placebo injection. Sequenced here: peripheral blood, sampled in a trial of Ad26.COV2.S vaccine versus placebo. The receptors shown here come from a person between 18 and 65 years old who received the Ad26.COV2.S COVID-19 vaccine or a placebo.

This chain links TRBV5-1 with TRBJ1-4; D perhaps matches TRBD1 (6 bases). The V end was cut by 2 bases, the J end by 3 bases, with 11 bases between. Germline assignment: CDR1 SGHRS and CDR2 YFSETQ. The CDR3 loop spans 15 amino acids. The CDR3 sequence: CASSFGGAANEKLFF. CDR3 nucleotide sequence: TGCGCCAGCAGCTTTGGGGGGGCTGCTAATGAAAAACTGTTTTTT.

The chain has TRBV10-3 and TRBJ1-5; D uncertain. The V end was cut by 0 bases, the J end by 6 bases, with 6 bases between. The CDR3 has 13 amino acids. Germline CDR1 ENHRY, CDR2 SYGVKD. The CDR3 nucleotides read TGTGCCATCAGTGAGTCGACGGGTCAGCCCCAGCATTTT. Its translation is CAISESTGQPQHF.

This sequence joins TRBV14 and TRBJ1-2, with 10 nucleotides matching TRBD1. CDR1 and CDR2 (germline): SGHDN, FVKESK. The ends lost 1 base at V and 4 bases at J; junction bases unmatched: 6. The CDR3 runs to 16 residues. This CDR3 reads CASSQGQGANLYGYTF. Here the CDR3 DNA reads TGTGCCAGCAGCCAAGGACAGGGGGCCAACCTCTATGGCTACACCTTC.

The chain carries TRBV11-2 and TRBJ2-3; 12 positions match TRBD2. Per the germline V gene, CDR1 is SGHAT and CDR2 is FQNNGV. J lost 2 bases, V lost 5 bases, and 2 bases had no gene match. This CDR3 has 15 amino acids. The CDR3 loop is CASSRLAGVTDTQYF. CDR3 bases: TGTGCCAGCAGCAGACTAGCGGGAGTCACAGATACGCAGTATTTT.

The genes are TRBV18 and TRBJ2-6, with 7 bases that match TRBD1. Germline V gene lookup returns CDR1 KGHSH and CDR2 LQKENI. This CDR3 is 18 amino acids long. The trim removed 3 bases at V and 0 bases at J, leaving 8 bases unmatched. CDR3 sequence: CASSPQGQATSGANVLTF. The CDR3 bases are TGTGCCAGCTCACCTCAAGGACAGGCCACCTCTGGGGCCAACGTCCTGACTTTC.

The chain links TRBV4-1 to TRBJ1-1, with unresolved D. This CDR3 contains 14 residues. CDR1 MGHRA and CDR2 YSYEKL come from the germline V gene. V shed 4 bases and J shed 2 bases, with 11 bases lying between them. The CDR3 reads CASSLNGVNTEAFF. CDR3 DNA sequence: TGCGCCAGCAGCCTCAACGGAGTAAACACTGAAGCTTTCTTT.

This rearrangement joins TRBV18 to TRBJ2-7; 10 positions agree with TRBD1. V was clipped by 2 bases and J by 4 bases; unmatched bases: 2. The CDR3 consists of 14 residues. Germline CDR1 is KGHSH and CDR2 is LQKENI. Here the CDR3 reads CASSPGTGAYEQYF. The CDR3 region has the DNA TGTGCCAGCTCACCAGGGACAGGGGCATACGAGCAGTACTTC.

The chain links TRBV3-1 (or the pseudogene TRBV3-2) to TRBJ2-5; D unresolved. V shed 6 bases and J shed 0 bases, with 11 bases lying between them. This CDR3 is built from 14 residues. Germline loops: CDR1 LGHDT, CDR2 YNNKEL (reference sequence). The CDR3 sequence is CASSQSEYQETQYF. CDR3 bases: TGTGCCAGCAGTCAAAGCGAGTACCAAGAGACCCAGTACTTC.

The CDR3: CASSFAPLGQGGTYEQYF. The CDR3 bases are TGTGCCAGCAGCTTTGCGCCCTTGGGACAGGGTGGAACCTACGAGCAGTACTTC. The chain has TRBV12-1 and TRBJ2-7; the table calls TRBD1, which could not be checked here. TRBV12-1 is deemed a pseudogene. The CDR3 extends over 18 amino acids.

J is TRBJ1-2 and V is TRBV6-1; 8 bases fit TRBD1. With V trimmed by 1 base and J by 7 bases, 8 bases remained unmatched. The CDR3 has 15 residues. Germline CDR1 reads MNHNS; CDR2 reads SASEGT. The CDR3 sequence is CASSEGWAGGVGYTF. The CDR3 DNA is TGTGCCAGCAGTGAAGGCTGGGCAGGGGGCGTTGGCTACACCTTC.

The chain carries TRBV6-6 and TRBJ1-4; D gene unclear. V lost 2 bases and J 8 bases, leaving 12 bases between the germline ends. The CDR3 runs 14 residues. Germline V gene sequence: CDR1 MNHNY, CDR2 SVGAGI (reference sequence). This CDR3 reads CASSYSRAGEKLFF. CDR3 bases: TGTGCCAGCAGTTACAGTCGGGCTGGAGAAAAACTGTTTTTT.

The genes are TRBV19 and TRBJ2-2; D call uncertain. Germline V CDR1 and CDR2: LNHDA, SQIVND (reference sequence). The CDR3 has 12 amino acids. Between the trimmed V and J ends, which lost 3 bases and 6 bases, there was a span of 5 bases. CDR3 nucleotide sequence: TGTGCCAGTAGTATGAATCCCGGGGAGCTGTTTTTT. Its protein product is CASSMNPGELFF.

The chain uses TRBV7-2 and TRBJ2-7; no firm D call. The CDR3 covers 12 residues. Germline values: CDR1 SGHTA, CDR2 FQGNSA. V lost 5 bases and J lost 0, with 5 bases in between. The CDR3 nucleotides are TGTGCCAGCAGCCCGAACTCCTACGAGCAGTACTTC. Its protein product is CASSPNSYEQYF.

This clone has just a few counts. The rearrangement uses TRBV12-3 or TRBV12-4 and TRBJ1-6; no definite D call. This CDR3 is built from 12 residues. Trimming stripped 3 bases from V and 8 bases from J, with 5 bases between. The CDR3 loop reads CASSLFDSPLHF. CDR3 DNA sequence: TGTGCCAGCAGTTTGTTCGATTCACCCCTCCACTTT.

The chain has TRBV4-1 and TRBJ1-2; 8 nucleotides align to TRBD1. This CDR3 is 14 amino acids long. Germline-derived CDR1 and CDR2 are MGHRA and YSYEKL. The trim removed 5 bases at V and 8 bases at J, leaving 10 bases unmatched. CDR3 DNA: TGCGCCAGCAGCTTTCGGACAGGGACGGACGGCTACACCTTC. This encodes CASSFRTGTDGYTF.